This entry lists 22 T cell receptor beta chains sequenced from one sample in a study of T-cell reconstitution after alpha-beta-depleted transplantation in children. TCRbeta library preparation incorporated unique molecular identifiers. A single record per CDR3 protein comes from TCRdb applying MiXCR to the PCR reads. There are some 500,000 distinct CDR3 sequences in the sample; 30% to 35% occur only once, and 2% to 3% lies in the top ten. The sequences come from PBMCs from the stem cell graft donor, collected from the stem cell graft. These receptors were collected from a human donor who donated a stem cell graft to a child with aplastic anemia.

This clonotype was found a few times. The chain recombines TRBV7-3 with TRBJ2-2, with TRBD2 matching over 7 bases. This CDR3 has 16 residues. The V segment lost 2 bases and the J segment 5 bases; nucleotides outside the gene matches: 8. CDR1 is SGHTA, CDR2 FQGTGA, per germline. The CDR3 sequence is CASSLYAGVRTGELFF. The CDR3, as DNA: TGTGCCAGCAGCTTATACGCGGGAGTGAGAACCGGGGAGCTGTTTTTT.

The gene calls are TRBV11-3 and TRBJ1-2, with D unclear. The V end was cut by 5 bases, the J end by 6 bases, with 10 bases between. Germline lookup yields CDR1 SGHNT and CDR2 YENEEA. The CDR3 extends over 12 amino acids. For the CDR3, the DNA is TGTGCCAGCAGCGAAAGGATGGATGGCTACACCTTC. It is translated as CASSERMDGYTF.

In its sample, this clonotype was seen a few times. The chain is built from TRBV12-3 or TRBV12-4 and TRBJ1-2, with 7 bases aligning to TRBD1. V lost 4 bases, J lost 6 bases, and 5 bases stayed unmatched. The CDR3 consists of 13 residues. The CDR3 is CASSSGTVHGYTF. The CDR3 DNA is TGTGCCAGCAGTTCCGGGACAGTACATGGCTACACCTTC.

The rearrangement uses TRBV5-6 and TRBJ2-1; no definite D call. The CDR3 loop spans 14 amino acids. Trimming took 2 bases from V and 5 from J, leaving 11 bases between them. From germline, CDR1 is SGHDT and CDR2 YYEEEE. The CDR3 bases are TGTGCCAGCAGCTTCCGGAACCGCAACAATGAGCAGTTCTTC. Translated: CASSFRNRNNEQFF.

V gene TRBV3-2 combines with J gene TRBJ1-5; the D call of TRBD1 is as the table states it, not checked on the DNA. TRBV3-2 is listed as a pseudogene. This CDR3 spans 18 amino acids. The CDR3 protein is CASSQEGNRGDGNQPQHF. As DNA, the CDR3 is TGTGCCAGCAGCCAAGAAGGGAACAGGGGGGACGGCAATCAGCCCCAGCATTTT.

V is TRBV28 and J is TRBJ2-7; 7 positions match TRBD1. CDR3 length equals 16 residues. J lost 0 bases, V lost 8 bases, and 13 bases had no gene match. Germline V gene lookup returns CDR1 MDHEN and CDR2 SYDVKM. The chain's CDR3 is CASCSIGGLHSYEQYF. CDR3 bases: TGTGCCAGCTGTAGTATAGGGGGCCTTCACTCCTACGAGCAGTACTTC.

The chain couples TRBV7-9 to TRBJ2-1; 12 nucleotides align to TRBD2. The CDR3 length is 16 residues. CDR1 is SEHNR and CDR2 is FQNEAQ in the germline V gene (reference sequence). The J segment lost 7 bases and the V segment lost 6 bases, leaving 10 bases of the junction unmatched. The DNA of the CDR3 is TGTGCCAGCAGAGACCTAGCGGGAGGGTTTCATAATGAGCAGTTCTTC. Translation gives CASRDLAGGFHNEQFF.

V and J are TRBV6-2 or TRBV6-3 and TRBJ2-5; possibly TRBD2 for D (5 bases). The CDR3 consists of 17 residues. CDR1 is MNHEY, CDR2 SVGEGT, per germline. Trimming took 0 bases from V and 4 from J, leaving 18 bases between them. The CDR3 region has the DNA TGTGCCAGCAGTTACTCGAGGCGTACCGGGATGTCAGAGACCCAGTACTTC. It translates to CASSYSRRTGMSETQYF.

The chain uses TRBV4-3 and TRBJ1-5; no reliable D call. V lost 0 bases and J lost 2, with 8 bases in between. Germline assignment: CDR1 LGHNA and CDR2 YSLEER. This CDR3 comprises 15 residues. The CDR3 protein is CASSQDYGGNQPQHF. As DNA, the CDR3 is TGCGCCAGCAGCCAAGATTATGGGGGCAATCAGCCCCAGCATTTT.

The CDR3 here is CASSYANRGLLGNQPQHF. In DNA form, the CDR3 reads TGTGCCAGCAGTTACGCTAACAGGGGTCTCCTTGGAAATCAGCCCCAGCATTTT. The V call is TRBV6-2 or TRBV6-3, the J call TRBJ1-5; 7 bases are shared with TRBD1. The J segment lost 4 bases and the V segment lost 2 bases, leaving 14 bases of the junction unmatched. Germline lookup yields CDR1 MNHEY and CDR2 SVGEGT. This CDR3 has 18 amino acids.

There are a few counts of this clonotype. The gene calls are TRBV7-9 and TRBJ2-7; the D is unclear. CDR1 SEHNR and CDR2 FQNEAQ come from the germline V gene (reference sequence). CDR3 length equals 13 residues. The ends were cut back, 5 bases at V and 6 bases at J, with 14 bases in the middle. CDR3 coding DNA: TGTGCCAGCAGCCCTCTAGGAATCGGCGAGCAGTACTTC. Translation gives CASSPLGIGEQYF. The entire variable domain, with the rest obtained from reference TRBV7-9 and TRBJ2-7, is as follows: DTGVSQNPRHKITKRGQNVTFRCDPISEHNRLYWYRQTLGQGPEFLTYFQNEAQLEKSRLLSDRFSAERPKGSFSTLEIQRTEQGDSAMYLCASSPLGIGEQYFGPGTRLTVT.

The chain uses TRBV12-3 or TRBV12-4 and TRBJ1-5, with D possibly matching TRBD1 (5 bases). The CDR3 totals 15 residues. V lost 3 bases to trimming and J lost 5 bases, with 14 bases between them. In nucleotides, the CDR3 is TGTGCCAGCAGTTTGGGGGGAGGGACTGATCAGCCCCAGCATTTT. Its protein is CASSLGGGTDQPQHF.

The chain has TRBV20-1 and TRBJ2-3, with 8 bases fitting TRBD1. This CDR3 contains 14 residues. Germline V lookup: CDR1 DFQATT, CDR2 SNEGSKA (reference sequence). V trimming: 4 bases; J trimming: 3 bases; junction bases outside the gene matches: 6. The CDR3 reads CSATGGARTDTQYF. The CDR3, as DNA: TGCAGTGCTACAGGGGGCGCCCGGACAGATACGCAGTATTTT.

V and J are TRBV5-5 and TRBJ1-5; no definite D call. The CDR3 is made up of 16 amino acids. V lost 0 bases and J 1 base, leaving 11 bases between the germline ends. Germline V gene data show CDR1 as SGHKS and CDR2 as YYEKEE (reference sequence). The CDR3 region is CASSLGSRVSNQPQHF. CDR3 in DNA: TGTGCCAGCAGCTTGGGGTCTAGGGTGAGCAATCAGCCCCAGCATTTT.

The rearrangement joins TRBV9 to TRBJ2-5; tentative D call: TRBD2 (5 bases). The CDR3 runs to 15 residues. Germline loops: CDR1 SGDLS, CDR2 YYNGEE. Deletions cut 0 bases from V and 0 bases from J, with 9 bases between. The DNA for the CDR3 is TGTGCCAGCAGCGTAGATGGAGGAAACCAAGAGACCCAGTACTTC. Protein: CASSVDGGNQETQYF.

The V call is TRBV12-3 or TRBV12-4, the J call TRBJ2-1; 8 bases match TRBD2. Trimming cost V 1 base and J 4 bases; bases outside gene matches: 3. This CDR3 has 15 amino acids. CDR3 region: CASSLDSGAYNEQFF. DNA of the CDR3: TGTGCCAGCAGTTTAGATAGCGGGGCGTACAATGAGCAGTTCTTC.

The J gene is TRBJ2-2, the V gene TRBV12-3 or TRBV12-4, with 8 nucleotides matching TRBD2. The junction had 13 bases not matched to a gene; V was cut back by 5 bases and J by 5 bases. The CDR3 loop spans 17 amino acids. The CDR3 region is CASSLSGIAFRTGELFF. The CDR3 DNA reads as TGTGCCAGCAGTCTTAGCGGGATAGCGTTTAGGACCGGGGAGCTGTTTTTT.

This clonotype was seen a handful of times. The rearrangement links TRBV6-2 or TRBV6-3 to TRBJ2-1; D is unclear. Trimming removed 0 bases at V and 4 bases at J, with 7 bases between. Germline CDR1 MNHEY, CDR2 SVGEGT. This CDR3 contains 14 residues. CDR3 sequence reads: CASSYSPSYNEQFF. CDR3 in DNA: TGTGCCAGCAGTTACTCGCCCTCTTACAATGAGCAGTTCTTC.

The chain joins TRBV5-1 to TRBJ2-3; tentatively, D is TRBD2 (6 bases). With 0 bases removed from V and 2 bases from J, the gap between germline ends came to 7 bases. Germline V gene lookup returns CDR1 SGHRS and CDR2 YFSETQ. The CDR3 is made up of 14 amino acids. The CDR3 protein is CASSLGGVTDTQYF. The CDR3 coding sequence is TGCGCCAGCAGCTTGGGGGGGGTCACAGATACGCAGTATTTT.

This clonotype was picked up a small number of times. CDR3 protein: CAISDPGRGAGEAFF. The CDR3 nucleotides are TGTGCCATCAGTGATCCCGGAAGGGGGGCCGGTGAAGCTTTCTTT. J is TRBJ1-1 and V is TRBV10-3; D may be TRBD1 (6 bases). The CDR3 totals 15 residues. V gave up 3 bases and J gave up 7 bases, with 18 bases separating them. Germline CDR1 and CDR2: ENHRY and SYGVKD.

Only a few counts were recorded for this clonotype. The chain recombines TRBV30 with TRBJ2-7, with D perhaps matching TRBD1 (6 bases). The V gene lost 0 bases and the J gene lost 3 bases, with 12 bases spanning the gap. Germline V gives CDR1 GTSNPN, CDR2 SVGIG (reference sequence). The CDR3 is 14 amino acids. The chain's CDR3 is CAWSVVTGHYEQYF. The CDR3 DNA reads TGTGCCTGGAGTGTAGTTACGGGACACTACGAGCAGTACTTC.

The chain joins TRBV6-2 or TRBV6-3 to TRBJ2-7; TRBD2 aligns across 9 bases. The CDR3 covers 14 residues. V shed 6 bases and J 12 bases; nucleotides not matched to a gene: 15. Germline CDR1 MNHEY, CDR2 SVGEGT. In nucleotides, the CDR3 is TGTGCCAGCAGCTTATACAACGGACTAGCGATATGGTACGTC. Residues: CASSLYNGLAIWYV.